The TCR beta chain under discussion was sequenced for a study of technical replicates of blood from a handful of donors (dated by TCRdb to 2015 to 2018). Receptor amplification or capture employed the immunoSEQ multiplex PCR assay. TCRdb stores this immuneACCESS table with in-frame sequences only. Part of the clones is absent; in the studies checked, under half of the shortfall reflects unresolved V genes, and no reason is known for the rest. The sample yields tens of thousands of clones; about 92% were counted once. 0.24% of the sample goes to the ten largest clones. Worth noting for this clone: Its binding antigen is unknown. Base-call qualities are not available, and no considerably larger clone is one nucleotide away.

The clonotype was recovered from a human donor in good health. The source material was T cells isolated from PBMCs.

The DNA sequence is given as TGTGCCAGCAGTCATAGAGAGACCCAGTACTTC. This translates into CASSHRETQYF. The chain is assembled from TRBV28 and TRBJ2-5, with the D gene uncertain. V was cut back by 5 bases and J by 4 bases, leaving a gap of 5 bases between them. CDR1 and CDR2 were assigned from the germline V gene as MDHEN and SYDVKM. The CDR3 contains 11 residues, cysteine and phenylalanine counted. Only the CDR3 portion is preserved as DNA: 33 bases, with reading frame beginning at the first base.